This TCR beta chain was sequenced for a study of cytomegalovirus exposure and HLA in healthy donors. Regarding the study as a whole: Further analysis was carried out later, and it showed several of the most significant clusters appearing linked to common viral pathogens. In vitro testing confirmed three CMV-associated chains as specific for CMV antigens.

About this clone itself: Its antigen remains unidentified.

PCR involved 60 Vbeta and 13 Jbeta primers. Profiled with immunoSEQ multiplex PCR; TCRdb holds only in-frame clones, not every one. The repertoire holds 150,000 to 200,000 clones, around 62% seen once, with under 3% in the top ten. CDR3 length equals 14 residues. The V end lost 1 base, the J end lost 3 bases, and 10 bases lay between the germline ends. Germline CDR1 is SGHTA and CDR2 is FQGTGA. The sequence derives from a man in his forties or fifties in good health and CMV-seronegative. V and J are TRBV7-3 and TRBJ2-7; D is uncertain. Sequenced sample: PBMCs. The CDR3 is CASSLSSLFYEQYF. CDR3 coding DNA: TGTGCCAGCAGCTTAAGTAGCTTGTTCTACGAGCAGTACTTC. Using reference TRBV7-3 and TRBJ2-7 for the parts outside the CDR3, the full variable domain is GAGVSQTPSNKVTEKGKYVELRCDPISGHTALYWYRQSLGQGPEFLIYFQGTGAADDSGLPNDRFFAVRPEGSVSTLKIQRTERGDSAVYLCASSLSSLFYEQYFGPGTRLTVT.